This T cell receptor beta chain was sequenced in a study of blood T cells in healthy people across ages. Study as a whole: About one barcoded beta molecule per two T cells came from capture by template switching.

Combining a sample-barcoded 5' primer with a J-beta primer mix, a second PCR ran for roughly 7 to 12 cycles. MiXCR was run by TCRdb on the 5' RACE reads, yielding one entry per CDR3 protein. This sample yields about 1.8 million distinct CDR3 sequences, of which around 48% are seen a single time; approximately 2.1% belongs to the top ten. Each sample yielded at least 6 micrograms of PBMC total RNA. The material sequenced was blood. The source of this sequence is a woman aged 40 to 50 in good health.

CDR3 region: CASRLPGYNEQFF. The CDR3 DNA follows: TGTGCCAGCAGGCTCCCTGGGTACAATGAGCAGTTCTTC. The chain recombines TRBV25-1 with TRBJ2-1; D ambiguous. Germline lookup yields CDR1 MGHDK and CDR2 SYGVNS. The CDR3 is 13 residues long. V gave up 6 bases and J gave up 4 bases, with 10 bases separating them. Variable domain in full (rest from reference TRBV25-1 and TRBJ2-1): EADIYQTPRYLVIGTGKKITLECSQTMGHDKMYWYQQDPGMELHLIHYSYGVNSTEKGDLSSESTVSRIRTEHFPLTLESARPSHTSQYLCASRLPGYNEQFFGPGTRLTVL.